Listed here are 4 T cell receptor beta chains from one sample, sequenced in a study of memory CD4+ T cells and cytomegalovirus serostatus. Only in-frame clones appear in the TCRdb table, and some are missing; sequencing was by immunoSEQ multiplex PCR. This table has just under 95,000 clones, about 80% appearing once. Single viable CD3+CD4+CD8-CD45RO+ cells were sorted as the memory CD4+ T cells. Specimen: memory CD4+ T cells from blood. These receptors all stem from an adult in good health and CMV-seropositive.

The chain is built from TRBV4-2 and TRBJ1-1; no firm D call. Germline values: CDR1 LGHNA, CDR2 YNFKEQ. This CDR3 region has 14 residues. V was cut by 4 bases and J by 1 base, with 10 bases left in between. DNA for the CDR3: TGTGCCAGCAGCCTTGGGTTTCAGAACACTGAAGCTTTCTTT. This gives the protein CASSLGFQNTEAFF.

The chain employs TRBV7-6 and TRBJ2-7; D is perhaps TRBD2 (5 bases). V was cut by 5 bases and J by 2 bases, with 13 bases left in between. The germline gives CDR1 SGHVS, CDR2 FNYEAQ. The CDR3 consists of 14 residues. In DNA, the CDR3 is TGTGCCAGCAGCAAACAAAGCGGTGCCTACGAGCAGTACTTC. This translates into CASSKQSGAYEQYF. The variable domain in full, completed from reference TRBV7-6 and TRBJ2-7, reads GAGVSQSPRYKVTKRGQDVALRCDPISGHVSLYWYRQALGQGPEFLTYFNYEAQQDKSGLPNDRFSAERPEGSISTLTIQRTEQRDSAMYRCASSKQSGAYEQYFGPGTRLTVT.

This clone was picked up one time. The genes are TRBV19 and TRBJ2-7, with D hard to call. From germline, CDR1 is LNHDA and CDR2 SQIVND (reference sequence). V lost 6 bases, J lost 2 bases, and 14 bases lay in between. This CDR3 has 14 residues. CDR3 residues: CASSASTGAYEQYF. In nucleotides, the CDR3 is TGTGCCAGTAGCGCTTCAACTGGGGCCTACGAGCAGTACTTC.

The rearrangement links TRBV7-3 to TRBJ1-1; maybe TRBD1 (5 bases). The V gene lost 8 bases and the J gene lost 1 base, with 11 bases spanning the gap. This CDR3 has 13 residues. Germline CDR1 and CDR2: SGHTA and FQGTGA. Written as DNA, the CDR3 is TGTGCCAGCGGGGCAGCCAAGAACACTGAAGCTTTCTTT. This codes for CASGAAKNTEAFF.